These T cell receptor beta chains were read from a single sample in a study of PD-1 blockade in classical Hodgkin lymphoma. The repertoire was sequenced with immunoSEQ multiplex PCR; TCRdb's copy has only in-frame clones and lacks some. The sample records tens of thousands of clones, approximately 94% being singletons. Sample: peripheral blood mononuclear cells (PBMCs). These receptors all stem from a human donor with classical Hodgkin lymphoma. The CDR3 runs from the conserved cysteine through the conserved F or W. A D gene is named only where the DNA matches it firmly. Expanded clones are given a class, and other clones once, few, many or no size at all.

clone size	V gene	D gene	J gene	CDR3 DNA	CDR3 protein
-	TRBV5-4	-	TRBJ2-3	TGTGCCAGCAGCTTGGAGACTACCCGTGGGACGCAGTATTTT	CASSLETTRGTQYF
-	TRBV5-1	-	TRBJ1-6	TGCGCCAGCAGCTGGGACTGGACAGAGGATTCACCCCTCCACTTT	CASSWDWTEDSPLHF
-	TRBV25-1	TRBD1	TRBJ2-5	TGTGCCAGCAGTGACAGGGGGATTTACCAAGAGACCCAGTACTTC	CASSDRGIYQETQYF
-	TRBV25-1	-	TRBJ2-5	TGTGCCAGCAGTGAAGAACGGGCCGACCAAGAGACCCAGTACTTC	CASSEERADQETQYF
-	TRBV5-4	-	TRBJ2-3	TGTGCCAGCAGCTTGAGGGCAGGGGTGGGAACAGATACGCAGTATTTT	CASSLRAGVGTDTQYF
-	TRBV19	TRBD1	TRBJ1-6	TGTGCCAGTAGTCTCGGGACAGGCAATTCACCCCTCCACTTT	CASSLGTGNSPLHF
-	TRBV27	TRBD2	TRBJ2-3	TGTGCCAGCAGCCCAGGGAGGGTTGGGACAGATACGCAGTATTTT	CASSPGRVGTDTQYF
-	TRBV9	-	TRBJ1-6	TGTGCCAGCAGCGATCCAGGGAGCTCCTATAATTCACCCCTCCACTTT	CASSDPGSSYNSPLHF
-	TRBV6-1	-	TRBJ2-4	TGTGCCAGCAGTGAAGCCCCTGTCGGACCCCGACTTCAGTACTTC	CASSEAPVGPRLQYF
-	TRBV7-2	-	TRBJ2-2	TGTGCCAGCAGCTTCGACGGGGCCGGGGAGCTGTTTTTT	CASSFDGAGELFF
-	TRBV5-8	-	TRBJ1-1	TGTGCCAGCAGCTTGATGGGCGCTGAAGCTTTCTTT	CASSLMGAEAFF
few	TRBV6-5	-	TRBJ1-2	TGTGCCAGCACACAACGGAGGGACGGACCATATGGCTACACCTTC	CASTQRRDGPYGYTF
once	TRBV11-2	-	TRBJ2-1	TGTGCCAGCAATCATGATCGGGCGAATGAGCAGTTCTTC	CASNHDRANEQFF
-	TRBV10-2	TRBD1	TRBJ1-4	TGCGCCAGCAGTGGGCCGGGACAGGGCGTTTACGCCAATGAAAAACTGTTTTTT	CASSGPGQGVYANEKLFF
-	TRBV11-2	-	TRBJ1-2	TGTGCCAGCGGAAACCGGCCCAGCTATGGCTACACCTTC	CASGNRPSYGYTF
-	TRBV6-1	-	TRBJ2-5	TGTGCCAGCAGCCCAGAAGAGACCCAGTACTTC	CASSPEETQYF
-	TRBV7-2	TRBD2	TRBJ2-5	TGTGCCAGCAGCCAAACATTAGCGGGGGGGCAGGGGACCCAGTACTTC	CASSQTLAGGQGTQYF
-	TRBV15	-	TRBJ1-5	TGTGCCACCAGCAGAGCCGGGGTCCCTAGCAATCAGCCCCAGCATTTT	CATSRAGVPSNQPQHF
-	TRBV6-1	-	TRBJ1-6	TGTGCCAGCTGCCTCCTCAGATGGGATAATTCACCCCTCCACTTT	CASCLLRWDNSPLHF
-	TRBV14	-	TRBJ2-7	TGTGCCAGCAGCCAAGTCAGTTACTACGAGCAGTACTTC	CASSQVSYYEQYF
-	TRBV11-3	-	TRBJ1-3	TGTGCCAGCAGCTTAAGTTGGGGGACTGGAAACACCATATATTTT	CASSLSWGTGNTIYF
-	TRBV19	-	TRBJ1-1	TGTGCCAGTACCTTATCTGGGGCGGGTGAAGCTTTCTTT	CASTLSGAGEAFF
-	TRBV19	-	TRBJ2-2	TGTGCCAGTAGTAATGCAGGGGGGCGCAGATCCGGGGAGCTGTTTTTT	CASSNAGGRRSGELFF
-	TRBV11-2	TRBD1	TRBJ2-7	TGTGCCAGCAGCTTGGACAGGGAGGCCTACGAGCAGTACTTC	CASSLDREAYEQYF
-	TRBV29-1	-	TRBJ1-1	TGCAGCTCCCGAGCGGGGGGGAACACTGAAGCTTTCTTT	CSSRAGGNTEAFF
-	TRBV18	TRBD1	TRBJ2-3	TGTGCCAGCTCACCATCTGGGACAGCCGTACAGAGCACAGATACGCAGTATTTT	CASSPSGTAVQSTDTQYF
-	TRBV7-2	-	TRBJ1-6	TGTGCCAGCAGCTTAGGTGGGGGTTATAATTCACCCCTCCACTTT	CASSLGGGYNSPLHF
-	TRBV2	-	TRBJ1-2	TGTGCCAGCAGTGAAGCGCAAGGGGGTTGGGGCTACACCTTC	CASSEAQGGWGYTF
-	TRBV11-2	-	TRBJ2-6	TGTGCCAGCAGCTTAGATCTGAATGGGGCCAACGTCCTGACTTTC	CASSLDLNGANVLTF
-	TRBV7-8	TRBD1	TRBJ2-3	TGTGCCAGCAGCGAAGGGACAGGCACAGATACGCAGTATTTT	CASSEGTGTDTQYF
-	TRBV4-3	-	TRBJ2-5	TGCGCCAGCAGCCAAAGAGGGGGGCTCCAGTACTTC	CASSQRGGLQYF
-	TRBV5-4	TRBD1	TRBJ1-6	TGTGCCAGCAGCAGAACGACAGGGACGAATTCACCCCTCCACTTT	CASSRTTGTNSPLHF
-	TRBV6-1	TRBD2	TRBJ2-3	TGTGCCAGCAGTGAAAGGAGCGGGGGGGCCCCAGATACGCAGTATTTT	CASSERSGGAPDTQYF
-	TRBV27	-	TRBJ2-2	TGTGCCACCCATTCCTTGGGGGCCCACACCGGGGAGCTGTTTTTT	CATHSLGAHTGELFF
-	TRBV21-1	-	TRBJ2-6	TGTGCCAGCAGCAAAATGACGAGACAGGGTTCCCAGTACGAGGGCTCTGGGGCCAACGTCCTGACTTTC	CASSKMTRQGSQYEGSGANVLTF
-	TRBV4-1	-	TRBJ2-1	TGCGCCAGCAGCCAAGATCCGGGAACCCCACTCAGCTCCTACAATGAGCAGTTCTTC	CASSQDPGTPLSSYNEQFF
few	TRBV11-3	-	TRBJ2-2	TGTGCCAGCAGCTTAGAGAGCACGAACACCGGGGAGCTGTTTTTT	CASSLESTNTGELFF
-	TRBV5-1	-	TRBJ2-5	TGCGCCAGCAGCCAACGGACGCCCCCCCAAGAGACCCAGTACTTC	CASSQRTPPQETQYF
-	TRBV4-2	TRBD1	TRBJ2-5	TGTGCCAGCAGCCAGACGGACAGGGAAGAGACCCAGTACTTC	CASSQTDREETQYF
-	TRBV7-6	-	TRBJ2-1	TGTGCCAGCAGCACCTCCCCCATTTCCCACAGTGTTACCTACAATGAGCAGTTCTTC	CASSTSPISHSVTYNEQFF
-	TRBV7-9	-	TRBJ2-7	TGTGCCAGCAGCTTGTTAACCTACGAGCAGTACTTC	CASSLLTYEQYF
-	TRBV30	-	TRBJ2-7	TGTGCCTGGAGTGTACCTGGCCAGGGCTATCTCTACGAGCAGTACTTC	CAWSVPGQGYLYEQYF
-	TRBV18	-	TRBJ2-2	TGTGCCAGCTCACCACCGGCAGGTGGAGCCGGGGAGCTGTTTTTT	CASSPPAGGAGELFF
-	TRBV6-4	TRBD1	TRBJ2-5	TGTGCCAGCAGTGGGCACAGGGGAGAGACCCAGTACTTC	CASSGHRGETQYF
-	TRBV7-9	-	TRBJ2-2	TGTGCCAGCAGCTCAGGACCGAACACCGGGGAGCTGTTTTTT	CASSSGPNTGELFF
-	TRBV7-3	-	TRBJ2-1	TGTGCCAGCAGCTCTAAGTCTGCAGACTACAATGAGCAGTTCTTC	CASSSKSADYNEQFF
-	TRBV28	-	TRBJ2-7	TGTGCCAGCAGTGAAACCTTTGTGGGATCCTACGAGCAGTACTTC	CASSETFVGSYEQYF
-	TRBV4-3	-	TRBJ1-4	TGCGCCAGCAGCCAAACGCCTGCAACTAATGAAAAACTGTTTTTT	CASSQTPATNEKLFF
-	TRBV28	-	TRBJ1-5	TGTGCCAGCAGTTTAAGACGGGGCCAGCCCCAGCATTTT	CASSLRRGQPQHF
-	TRBV7-9	-	TRBJ2-1	TGTGCCAGCAGCCCCTGGCTTACCCTAAACAATGAGCAGTTCTTC	CASSPWLTLNNEQFF
-	TRBV4-3	TRBD2	TRBJ2-3	TGCGCCAGCAGCCAGCAAGACGGGGGGGGAGATACGCAGTATTTT	CASSQQDGGGDTQYF
-	TRBV7-9	-	TRBJ2-2	TGTGCCAGCAGCTTAGGGTCTCGGCGGCCCGGGGAGCTGTTTTTT	CASSLGSRRPGELFF